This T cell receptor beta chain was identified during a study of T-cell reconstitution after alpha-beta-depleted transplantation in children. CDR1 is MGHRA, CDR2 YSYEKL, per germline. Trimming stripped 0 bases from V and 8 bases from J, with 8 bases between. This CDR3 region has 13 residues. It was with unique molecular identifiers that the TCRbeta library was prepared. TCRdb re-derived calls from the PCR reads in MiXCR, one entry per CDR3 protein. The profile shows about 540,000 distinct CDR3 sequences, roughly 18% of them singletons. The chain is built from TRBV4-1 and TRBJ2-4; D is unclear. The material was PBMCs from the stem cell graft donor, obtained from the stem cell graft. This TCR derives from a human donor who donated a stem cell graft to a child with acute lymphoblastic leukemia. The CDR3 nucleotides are TGCGCCAGCAGCCAAGATAGAAGGCACATTCAGTACTTC. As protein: CASSQDRRHIQYF.